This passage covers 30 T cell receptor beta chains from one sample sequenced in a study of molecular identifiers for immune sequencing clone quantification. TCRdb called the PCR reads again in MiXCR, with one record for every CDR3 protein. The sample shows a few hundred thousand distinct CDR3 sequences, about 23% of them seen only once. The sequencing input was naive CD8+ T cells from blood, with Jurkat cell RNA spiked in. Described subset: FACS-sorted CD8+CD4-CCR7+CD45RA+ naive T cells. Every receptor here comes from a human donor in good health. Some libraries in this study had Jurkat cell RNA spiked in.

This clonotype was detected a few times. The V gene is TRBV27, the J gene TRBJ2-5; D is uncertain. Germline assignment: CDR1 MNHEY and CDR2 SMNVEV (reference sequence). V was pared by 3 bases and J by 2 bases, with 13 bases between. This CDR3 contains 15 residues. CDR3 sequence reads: CASSFYPLRQETQYF. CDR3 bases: TGTGCCAGCAGTTTTTATCCACTGAGGCAAGAGACCCAGTACTTC.

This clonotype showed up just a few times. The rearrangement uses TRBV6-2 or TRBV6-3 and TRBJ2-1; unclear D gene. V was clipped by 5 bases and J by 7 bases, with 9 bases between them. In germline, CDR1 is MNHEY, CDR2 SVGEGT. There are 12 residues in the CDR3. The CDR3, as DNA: TGTGCCAGCAGTGTGGCCTTGAATGAGCAGTTCTTC. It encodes CASSVALNEQFF.

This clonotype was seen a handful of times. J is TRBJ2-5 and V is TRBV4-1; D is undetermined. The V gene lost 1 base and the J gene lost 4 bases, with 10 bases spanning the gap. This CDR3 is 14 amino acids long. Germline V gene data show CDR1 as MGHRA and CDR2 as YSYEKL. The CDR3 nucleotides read TGCGCCAGCAGCCAAGTTCTGTACAGAGAGACCCAGTACTTC. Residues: CASSQVLYRETQYF.

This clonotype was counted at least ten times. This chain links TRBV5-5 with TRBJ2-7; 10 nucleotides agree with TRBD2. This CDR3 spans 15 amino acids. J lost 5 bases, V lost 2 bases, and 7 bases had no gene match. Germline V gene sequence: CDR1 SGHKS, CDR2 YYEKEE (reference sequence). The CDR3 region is CASSFWIAGGDEQYF. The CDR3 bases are TGTGCCAGCAGCTTCTGGATAGCGGGGGGAGACGAGCAGTACTTC.

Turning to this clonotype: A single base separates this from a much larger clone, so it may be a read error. CDR3 sequence (DNA): TGTGCCAGCAGAGAACAGGGCTGGAACACTGAACCTTTCTTT. Protein: CASREQGWNTEPFF. The V and J genes are TRBV28 and TRBJ1-1, with a possible D match to TRBD1 (6 bases). CDR3 length: 14 amino acids. Germline V gives CDR1 MDHEN, CDR2 SYDVKM.

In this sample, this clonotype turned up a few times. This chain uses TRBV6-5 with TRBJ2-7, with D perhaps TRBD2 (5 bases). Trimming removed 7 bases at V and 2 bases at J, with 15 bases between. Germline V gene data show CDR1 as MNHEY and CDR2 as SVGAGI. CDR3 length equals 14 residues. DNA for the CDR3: TGTGCCAGCACCTCTACCGGACTTACCTACGAGCAGTACTTC. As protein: CASTSTGLTYEQYF.

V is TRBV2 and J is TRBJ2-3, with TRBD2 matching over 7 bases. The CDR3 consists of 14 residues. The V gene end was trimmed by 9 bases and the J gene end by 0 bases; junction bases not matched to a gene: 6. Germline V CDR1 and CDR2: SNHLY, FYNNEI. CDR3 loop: CASPPSGSTDTQYF. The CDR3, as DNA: TGTGCCAGTCCTCCTAGCGGAAGCACAGATACGCAGTATTTT. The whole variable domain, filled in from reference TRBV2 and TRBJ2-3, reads EPEVTQTPSHQVTQMGQEVILRCVPISNHLYFYWYRQILGQKVEFLVSFYNNEISEKSEIFDDQFSVERPDGSNFTLKIRSTKLEDSAMYFCASPPSGSTDTQYFGPGTRLTVL.

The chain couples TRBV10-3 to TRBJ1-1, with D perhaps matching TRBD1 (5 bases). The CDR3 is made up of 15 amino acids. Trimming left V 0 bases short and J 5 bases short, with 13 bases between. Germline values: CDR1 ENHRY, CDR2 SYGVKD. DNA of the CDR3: TGTGCCATCAGTGAGTCGCCCGGGGCGGGAACTGAAGCTTTCTTT. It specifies CAISESPGAGTEAFF.

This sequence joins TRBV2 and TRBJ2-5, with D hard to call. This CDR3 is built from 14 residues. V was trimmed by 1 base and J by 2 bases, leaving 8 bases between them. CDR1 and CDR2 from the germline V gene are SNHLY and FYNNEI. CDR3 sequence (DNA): TGTGCCAGCAGTGAAGGGGCGTCTCAAGAGACCCAGTACTTC. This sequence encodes CASSEGASQETQYF.

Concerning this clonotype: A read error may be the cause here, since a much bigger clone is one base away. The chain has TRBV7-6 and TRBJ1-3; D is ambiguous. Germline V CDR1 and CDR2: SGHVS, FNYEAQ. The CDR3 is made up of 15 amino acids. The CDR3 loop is CACRPVLDPGNTIYF. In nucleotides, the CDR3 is TGTGCCTGCAGACCCGTATTAGATCCTGGAAACACCATATATTTT.

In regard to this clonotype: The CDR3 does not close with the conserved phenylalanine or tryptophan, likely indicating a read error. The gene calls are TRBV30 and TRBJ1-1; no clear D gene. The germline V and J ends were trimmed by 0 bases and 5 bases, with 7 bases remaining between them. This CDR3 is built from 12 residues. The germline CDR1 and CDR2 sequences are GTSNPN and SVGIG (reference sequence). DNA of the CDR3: TGTGCCTGGAGTGTACAGATTACTGAAGCTTTCATT. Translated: CAWSVQITEAFI.

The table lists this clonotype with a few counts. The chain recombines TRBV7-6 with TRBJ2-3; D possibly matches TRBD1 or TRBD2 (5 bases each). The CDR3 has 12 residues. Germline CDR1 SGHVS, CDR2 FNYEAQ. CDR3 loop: CASGAGTDTQYF. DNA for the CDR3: TGTGCGTCCGGGGCTGGCACAGATACGCAGTATTTT.

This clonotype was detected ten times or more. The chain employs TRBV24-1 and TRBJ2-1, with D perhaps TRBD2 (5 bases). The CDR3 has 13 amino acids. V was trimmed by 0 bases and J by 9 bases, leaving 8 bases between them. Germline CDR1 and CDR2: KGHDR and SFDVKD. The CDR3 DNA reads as TGTGCCACCAGTGATTTGCTAGCTGGTGAGCAGTTCTTC. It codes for CATSDLLAGEQFF.

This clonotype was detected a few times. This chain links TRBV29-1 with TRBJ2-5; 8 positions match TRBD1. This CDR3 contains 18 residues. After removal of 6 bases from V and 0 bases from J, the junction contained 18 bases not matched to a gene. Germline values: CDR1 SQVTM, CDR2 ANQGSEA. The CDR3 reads CSVAGQGVLGNYQETQYF. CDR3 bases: TGCAGCGTAGCTGGACAGGGCGTCCTCGGAAACTACCAAGAGACCCAGTACTTC.

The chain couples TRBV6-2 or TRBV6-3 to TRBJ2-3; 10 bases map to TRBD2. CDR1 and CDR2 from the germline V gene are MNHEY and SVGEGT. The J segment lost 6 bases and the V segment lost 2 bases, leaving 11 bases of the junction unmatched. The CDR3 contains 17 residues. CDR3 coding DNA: TGTGCCAGCAGTTACGATTTTCTAGCGGGGGAAATTGATACGCAGTATTTT. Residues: CASSYDFLAGEIDTQYF.

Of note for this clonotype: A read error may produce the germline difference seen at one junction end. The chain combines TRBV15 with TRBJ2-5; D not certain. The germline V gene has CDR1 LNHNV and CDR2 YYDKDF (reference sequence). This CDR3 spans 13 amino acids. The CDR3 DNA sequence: TGTGCCACCAGCAGAGAACATCAAGCGACCCAGTACTTC. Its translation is CATSREHQATQYF.

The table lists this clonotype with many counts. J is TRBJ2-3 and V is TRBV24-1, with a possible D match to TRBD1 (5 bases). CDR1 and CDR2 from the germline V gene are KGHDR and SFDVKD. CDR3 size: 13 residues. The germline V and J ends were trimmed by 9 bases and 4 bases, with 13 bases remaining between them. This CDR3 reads CATAHSRADTQYF. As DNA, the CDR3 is TGTGCCACCGCTCATTCCAGGGCAGATACGCAGTATTTT.

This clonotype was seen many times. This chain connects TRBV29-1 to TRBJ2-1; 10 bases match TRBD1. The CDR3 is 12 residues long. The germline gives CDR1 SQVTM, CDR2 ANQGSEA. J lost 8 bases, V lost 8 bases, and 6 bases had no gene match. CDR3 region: CSLRDRGDEQFF. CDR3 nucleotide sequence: TGCAGCCTCCGGGACAGGGGTGATGAGCAGTTCTTC.

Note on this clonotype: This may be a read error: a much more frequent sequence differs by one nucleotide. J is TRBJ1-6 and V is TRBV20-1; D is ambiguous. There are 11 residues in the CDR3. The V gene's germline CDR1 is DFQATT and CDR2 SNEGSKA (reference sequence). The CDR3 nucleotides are TGCGGTGCTGCCCAGTCATCACCCCTCCACTTT. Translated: CGAAQSSPLHF.

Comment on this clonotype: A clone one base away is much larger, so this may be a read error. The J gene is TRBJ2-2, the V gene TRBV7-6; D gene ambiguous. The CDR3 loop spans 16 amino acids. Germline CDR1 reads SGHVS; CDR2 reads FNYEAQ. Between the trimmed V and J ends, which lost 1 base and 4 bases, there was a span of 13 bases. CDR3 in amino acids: CASSLEPERTTGELFF. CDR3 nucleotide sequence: TGTGCCAGCAGCTTAGAGCCCGAGCGAACCACCGGGGAGCTGTTTTTT.

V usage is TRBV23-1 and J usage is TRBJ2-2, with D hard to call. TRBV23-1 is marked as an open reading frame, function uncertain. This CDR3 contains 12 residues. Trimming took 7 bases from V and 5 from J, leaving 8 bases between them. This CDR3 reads CASTTPTGELFF. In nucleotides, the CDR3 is TGCGCCAGCACGACTCCAACCGGGGAGCTGTTTTTT.

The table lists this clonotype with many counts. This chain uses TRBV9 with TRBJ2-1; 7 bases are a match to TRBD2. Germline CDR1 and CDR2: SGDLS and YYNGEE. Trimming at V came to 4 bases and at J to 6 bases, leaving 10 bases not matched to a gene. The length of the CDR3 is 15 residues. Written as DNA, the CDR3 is TGTGCCAGCAGCCCGCCGCTAGCGGCCCTCAATGAGCAGTTCTTC. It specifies CASSPPLAALNEQFF.

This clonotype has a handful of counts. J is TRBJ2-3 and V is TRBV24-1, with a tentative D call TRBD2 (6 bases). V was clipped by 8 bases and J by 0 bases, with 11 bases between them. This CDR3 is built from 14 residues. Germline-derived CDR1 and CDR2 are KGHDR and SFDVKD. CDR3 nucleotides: TGTGCCACCACGGGGGATTCTAGCACAGATACGCAGTATTTT. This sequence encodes CATTGDSSTDTQYF.

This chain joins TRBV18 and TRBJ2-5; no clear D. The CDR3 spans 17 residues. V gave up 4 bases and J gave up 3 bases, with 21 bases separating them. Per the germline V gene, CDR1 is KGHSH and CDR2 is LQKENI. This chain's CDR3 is CASSQDPGNRLKETQYF. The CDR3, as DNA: TGTGCCAGCTCACAAGATCCCGGCAACCGCCTAAAAGAGACCCAGTACTTC. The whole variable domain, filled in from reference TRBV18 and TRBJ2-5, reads NAGVMQNPRHLVRRRGQEARLRCSPMKGHSHVYWYRQLPEEGLKFMVYLQKENIIDESGMPKERFSAEFPKEGPSILRIQQVVRGDSAAYFCASSQDPGNRLKETQYFGPGTRLLVL.

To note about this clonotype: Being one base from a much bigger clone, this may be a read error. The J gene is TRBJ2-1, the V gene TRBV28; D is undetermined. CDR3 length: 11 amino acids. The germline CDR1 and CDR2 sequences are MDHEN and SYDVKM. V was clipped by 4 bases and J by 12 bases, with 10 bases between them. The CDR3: CASSSQVGQFF. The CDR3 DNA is TGTGCCAGCAGTTCGCAGGTGGGGCAGTTCTTC.

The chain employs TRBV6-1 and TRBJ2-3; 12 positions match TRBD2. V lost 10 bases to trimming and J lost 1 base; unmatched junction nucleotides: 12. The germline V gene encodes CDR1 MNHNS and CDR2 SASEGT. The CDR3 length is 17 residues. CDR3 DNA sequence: TGTGCCACGCGAAAAGAACTAGCGGGAGGCCGCACAGATACGCAGTATTTT. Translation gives CATRKELAGGRTDTQYF.

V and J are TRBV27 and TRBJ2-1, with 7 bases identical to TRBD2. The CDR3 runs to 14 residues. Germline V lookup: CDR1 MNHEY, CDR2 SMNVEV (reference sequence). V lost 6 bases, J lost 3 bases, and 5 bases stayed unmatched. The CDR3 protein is CASSLAADYNEQFF. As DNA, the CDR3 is TGTGCCAGCAGCCTAGCGGCCGACTACAATGAGCAGTTCTTC.

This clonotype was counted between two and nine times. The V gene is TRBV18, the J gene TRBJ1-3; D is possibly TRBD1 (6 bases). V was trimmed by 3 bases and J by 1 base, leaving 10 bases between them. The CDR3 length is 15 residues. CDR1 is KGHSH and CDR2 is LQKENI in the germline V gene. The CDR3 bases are TGTGCCAGCTCACCGGACAGCACATCTGGAAACACCATATATTTT. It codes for CASSPDSTSGNTIYF.

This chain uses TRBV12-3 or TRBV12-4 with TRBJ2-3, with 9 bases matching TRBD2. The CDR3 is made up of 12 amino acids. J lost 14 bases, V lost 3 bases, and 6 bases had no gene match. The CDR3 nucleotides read TGTGCCAGCAGTTTGGGCGGGGGGGCTTTGTATTTT. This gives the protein CASSLGGGALYF.

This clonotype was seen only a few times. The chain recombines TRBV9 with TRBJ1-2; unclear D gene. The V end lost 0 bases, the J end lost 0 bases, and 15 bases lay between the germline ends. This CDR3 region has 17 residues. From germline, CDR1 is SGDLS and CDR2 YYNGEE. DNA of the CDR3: TGTGCCAGCAGCGTAGTCGCTGAAGGGCAGTCTAACTATGGCTACACCTTC. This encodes CASSVVAEGQSNYGYTF.